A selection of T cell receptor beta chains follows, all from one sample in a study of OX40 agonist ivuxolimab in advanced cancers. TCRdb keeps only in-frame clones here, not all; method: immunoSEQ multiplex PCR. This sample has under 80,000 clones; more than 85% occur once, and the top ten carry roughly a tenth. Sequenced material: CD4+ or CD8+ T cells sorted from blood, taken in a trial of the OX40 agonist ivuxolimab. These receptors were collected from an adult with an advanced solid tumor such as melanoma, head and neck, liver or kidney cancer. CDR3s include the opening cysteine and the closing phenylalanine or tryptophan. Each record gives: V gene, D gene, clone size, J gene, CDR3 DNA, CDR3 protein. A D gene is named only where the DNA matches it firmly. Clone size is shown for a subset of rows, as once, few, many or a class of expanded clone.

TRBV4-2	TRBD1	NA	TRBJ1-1	TGTGCCGTACGGCCGACAGGGGGGAACACTGAAGCTTTCTTT	CAVRPTGGNTEAFF
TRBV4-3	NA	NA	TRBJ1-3	TGCGCCAGCAGCCTCTCCTTAGGGGACGACGGAAACACCATATATTTT	CASSLSLGDDGNTIYF
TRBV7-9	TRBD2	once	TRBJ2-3	TGTGCCAGCAGCCGAAGGGAGACTAGCGGGGATACGCAGTATTTT	CASSRRETSGDTQYF
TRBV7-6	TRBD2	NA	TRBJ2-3	TGTGCCAGCAGCACCCTAGCGGGAGCAGATACGCAGTATTTT	CASSTLAGADTQYF
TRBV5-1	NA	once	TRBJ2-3	TGCGCCAGCAGCTTGGAAGCGGTGAACACAGATACGCAGTATTTT	CASSLEAVNTDTQYF
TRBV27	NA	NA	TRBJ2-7	TGTGCCAGCAGTTCGTGGACGGCTTGGAGTGGTTACGAGCAGTACTTC	CASSSWTAWSGYEQYF
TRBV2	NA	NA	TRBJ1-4	TGTGCCAGCAGTGAATGGATGTCTAATGAAAAACTGTTTTTT	CASSEWMSNEKLFF
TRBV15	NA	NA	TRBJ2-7	TGTGCCACCAGCAGGGACAGAGGCGTCTACGAGCAGTACTTC	CATSRDRGVYEQYF
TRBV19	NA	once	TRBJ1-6	TGTGCCAGTAGTATCGGGTCTGAGGGGGTCCTCGTCTCCTATAATTCACCCCTCCACTTT	CASSIGSEGVLVSYNSPLHF
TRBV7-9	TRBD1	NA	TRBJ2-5	TGTGCCAGCAGGTCCGGGACAGGACAAGAGACCCAGTACTTC	CASRSGTGQETQYF
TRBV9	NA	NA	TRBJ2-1	TGTGCCAGCAGCGCAGGGGGGGATGAGCAGTTCTTC	CASSAGGDEQFF
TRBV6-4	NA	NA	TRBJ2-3	TGTGCCAGCAGTGACTCGATAACTAGCACAGATACGCAGTATTTT	CASSDSITSTDTQYF
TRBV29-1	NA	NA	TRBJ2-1	TGCAGCACCCTAGACCCCGGGGGTAACAATGAGCAGTTCTTC	CSTLDPGGNNEQFF
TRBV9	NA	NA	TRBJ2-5	TGTGCCAGCAGCGTGGGTGGCGCTTGGGAGACCCAGTACTTC	CASSVGGAWETQYF
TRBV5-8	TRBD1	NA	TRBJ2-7	TGTGCCAGCAGCTTGGTCGGGACAGGGTTTGAGCAGTACTTC	CASSLVGTGFEQYF
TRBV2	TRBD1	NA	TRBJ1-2	TGTGCCAGCACGGGAGAGACAGGGGGCAGAAGAGGCTACACCTTC	CASTGETGGRRGYTF
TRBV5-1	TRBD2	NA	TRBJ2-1	TGCGCCAGCAGCCTGGGACTAGCGGGGGACAATGAGCAGTTCTTC	CASSLGLAGDNEQFF
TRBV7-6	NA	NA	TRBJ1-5	TGTGCCAGCAGCGGGCTTCCGGGACACTACAATCAGCCCCAGCATTTT	CASSGLPGHYNQPQHF
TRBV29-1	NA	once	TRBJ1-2	TGCAGCGTCCAGGGTGGCTATGGCTACACCTTC	CSVQGGYGYTF
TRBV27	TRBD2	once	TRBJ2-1	TGTGCCAGCAGTTTTCCGTCCTCTAGCGGGGGGGCCTCAAGTGAGCAGTTCTTC	CASSFPSSSGGASSEQFF
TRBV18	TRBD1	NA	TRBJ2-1	TGTGCCAGCTCGCCCACAGGGGGCAATGAGCAGTTCTTC	CASSPTGGNEQFF
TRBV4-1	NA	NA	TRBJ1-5	TGCGCCAGCAGCCAAGTCGGGGAGGATAGCAATCAGCCCCAGCATTTT	CASSQVGEDSNQPQHF
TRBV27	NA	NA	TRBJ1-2	TGTGCCAGCAGTTCATCCGACAGTCTATTCTATGGCTACACCTTC	CASSSSDSLFYGYTF
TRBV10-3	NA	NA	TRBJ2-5	TGTGCCATCAGTGAGTTGTGGGTATCGGAGACCCAGTACTTC	CAISELWVSETQYF
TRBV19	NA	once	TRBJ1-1	TGTGCCAGTGATGGGCGGTGGACTGAAGCTTTCTTT	CASDGRWTEAFF
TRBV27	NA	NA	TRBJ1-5	TGTGCCAGCACTTCAGGAAATCAGCCCCAGCATTTT	CASTSGNQPQHF
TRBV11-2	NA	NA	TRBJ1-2	TGTGCCAGCAGCTCCCTGACAGAAGGCTACACCTTC	CASSSLTEGYTF
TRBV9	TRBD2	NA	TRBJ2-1	TGTGCCAGCATGGGCGGGACTAGCGCCTACAATGAGCAGTTCTTC	CASMGGTSAYNEQFF
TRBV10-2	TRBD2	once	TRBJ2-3	TGCGCCAGCAGGAGAGGAGTAAGCGGGGGGCTAACAGATACGCAGTATTTT	CASRRGVSGGLTDTQYF
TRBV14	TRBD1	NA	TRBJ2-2	TGTGCCAGCAGTCCCTATGGGACAGGGTTGATCGGGGAGCTGTTTTTT	CASSPYGTGLIGELFF
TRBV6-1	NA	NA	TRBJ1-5	TGTGCCAGCAGTGAAGGTTGGGGGAGATATAGCAATCAGCCCCAGCATTTT	CASSEGWGRYSNQPQHF
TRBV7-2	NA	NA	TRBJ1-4	TGTGCCAGCAGCTGGACGGGGGGGAAAGAAAAACTGTTTTTT	CASSWTGGKEKLFF
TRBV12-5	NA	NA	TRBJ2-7	TGTGCTAGTGGTCCCCCCCAAAACTCCTACGAGCAGTACTTC	CASGPPQNSYEQYF
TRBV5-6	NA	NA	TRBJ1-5	TGTGCCAGCAGCTTACAGGGCCTCCATAAGCCCCAGCATTTT	CASSLQGLHKPQHF
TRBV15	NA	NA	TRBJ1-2	TGTGCCACCAGCGGAAACAGGGTGATCTATGGCTACACCTTC	CATSGNRVIYGYTF
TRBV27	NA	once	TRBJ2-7	TGTGCCAGCAGTTTATCACCCTCCTACGAGCAGTACTTC	CASSLSPSYEQYF
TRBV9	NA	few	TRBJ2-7	TGTGCCAGCAGCGTAGTCCCCGGTTCCTACGAGCAGTACTTC	CASSVVPGSYEQYF
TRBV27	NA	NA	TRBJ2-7	TGTGCCAGCAGTTTCGGCAGTGGCGAGCAGTACTTC	CASSFGSGEQYF
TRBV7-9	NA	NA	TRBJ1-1	TGTGCCAGCAGCTTAGCGGGCTCCAACACTGAAGCTTTCTTT	CASSLAGSNTEAFF
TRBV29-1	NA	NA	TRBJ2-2	TGCAGCGTCCGTAAGGGGGGCGGGGAGCTGTTTTTT	CSVRKGGGELFF
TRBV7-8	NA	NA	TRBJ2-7	TGTGCCAGCAGCCCCCCGCCGGGGGCTGGGTACGAGCAGTACTTC	CASSPPPGAGYEQYF
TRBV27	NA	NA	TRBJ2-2	TGTGCCAGCAAACTACCCACCGGGGAGCTGTTTTTT	CASKLPTGELFF
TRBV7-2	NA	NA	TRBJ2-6	TGTGCCAGCAGCCATTATAACTGGAACTTGTCTGGGGCCAACGTCCTGACTTTC	CASSHYNWNLSGANVLTF
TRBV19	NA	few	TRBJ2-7	TGTGCCAGTAGTATGGTCTTCTCCTACGAGCAGTACTTC	CASSMVFSYEQYF